A single sample gave rise to the 2 T cell receptor beta chains below, sequenced in a study of OX40 agonist ivuxolimab in advanced cancers. TCRdb's copy holds only in-frame clones and misses some; the assay was immunoSEQ multiplex PCR. The repertoire holds under 70,000 clones, more than 80% seen once, with over 1% in the top ten. Sequencing used CD4+ or CD8+ T cells sorted from blood, obtained in a trial of the OX40 agonist ivuxolimab. Every receptor here comes from an adult with an advanced solid tumor such as melanoma, head and neck, liver or kidney cancer.

The chain combines TRBV6-6 with TRBJ2-5, with D unresolved. Germline values: CDR1 MNHNY, CDR2 SVGAGI (reference sequence). Trimming cost V 8 bases and J 4 bases, with 5 bases left between them. CDR3 length: 10 residues. The CDR3 coding sequence is TGTGCCAGCGGTCGAGAGACCCAGTACTTC. This encodes CASGRETQYF.

V and J are TRBV19 and TRBJ2-7, with unresolved D. The CDR3 has 12 residues. Germline V gene sequence: CDR1 LNHDA, CDR2 SQIVND (reference sequence). V lost 6 bases and J 1 base, leaving 7 bases between the germline ends. DNA of the CDR3: TGTGCCAGTAGGGGCGGATCCTACGAGCAGTACTTC. Its translation: CASRGGSYEQYF. Full variable domain (missing parts from reference TRBV19 and TRBJ2-7): DGGITQSPKYLFRKEGQNVTLSCEQNLNHDAMYWYRQDPGQGLRLIYYSQIVNDFQKGDIAEGYSVSREKKESFPLTVTSAQKNPTAFYLCASRGGSYEQYFGPGTRLTVT.